This TCR beta chain was recorded in a study of identical twins. The study, taken as a whole, reports: Out-of-frame alpha sequences common to twins exhibited a surplus of low generation probability.

Template switching added a universal primer binding site, and final cDNA carried unique molecular identifiers. Each CDR3 protein gets one entry after TCRdb re-called the 5' RACE reads with MiXCR. The sample holds 200,000 to 250,000 distinct CDR3 sequences; 5.5% to 7% are singletons and the top ten take approximately 3.6%. About this clonotype: Its antigen is unidentified.

Trimming took off 4 bases at V and 4 bases at J, with 7 bases between the two ends. Germline assignment: CDR1 MDHEN and CDR2 SYDVKM. The CDR3 loop spans 12 amino acids. A further study also used this sample, focusing on yellow fever vaccine responses in identical twins.

Sequencing was performed on memory (CD45RO+) T cells sorted from blood. The chain recombines TRBV28 with TRBJ1-1, with D possibly being TRBD1 (5 bases). The receptor was isolated from a woman in her late teens or twenties in good health. CDR3 bases: TGTGCCAGCAGTTCCGGGGCCACTGAAGCTTTCTTT. Protein: CASSSGATEAFF.